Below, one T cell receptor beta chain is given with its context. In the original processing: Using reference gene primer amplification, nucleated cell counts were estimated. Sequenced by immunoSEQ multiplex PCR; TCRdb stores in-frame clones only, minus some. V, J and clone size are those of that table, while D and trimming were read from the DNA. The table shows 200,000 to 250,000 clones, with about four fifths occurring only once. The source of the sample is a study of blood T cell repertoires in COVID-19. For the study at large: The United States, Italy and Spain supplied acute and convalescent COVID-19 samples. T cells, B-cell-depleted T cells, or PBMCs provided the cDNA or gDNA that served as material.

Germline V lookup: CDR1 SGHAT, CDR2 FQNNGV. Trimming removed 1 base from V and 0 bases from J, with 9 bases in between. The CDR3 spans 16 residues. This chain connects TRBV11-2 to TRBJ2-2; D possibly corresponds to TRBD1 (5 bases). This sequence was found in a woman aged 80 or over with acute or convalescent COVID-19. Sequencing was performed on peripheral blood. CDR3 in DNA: TGTGCCAGCAGCTTAGCTGGGGCAGCGAACACCGGGGAGCTGTTTTTT. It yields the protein CASSLAGAANTGELFF.